The 8 T cell receptor beta chains presented below share a single source sample, sequenced in a study of T cells after yellow fever vaccination. TCRdb re-derived calls from the 5' RACE reads in MiXCR, one entry per CDR3 protein. In the table there are some 250,000 distinct CDR3 sequences, 6.9% of which are singletons. The input for sequencing was CD4+ T cells sorted from PBMCs, taken 15 days after the yellow fever booster vaccination. The receptors were sampled from a young man who received the YFV17D yellow fever vaccine.

This clonotype was detected many times. The rearrangement links TRBV28 to TRBJ2-1; D call uncertain. Germline V gene sequence: CDR1 MDHEN, CDR2 SYDVKM. The CDR3 is 14 residues long. V lost 2 bases to trimming and J lost 10 bases, with 15 bases between them. CDR3 DNA sequence: TGTGCCAGCAGTTTACCCCTCGAATTGAGGGAGCAGTTCTTC. This encodes CASSLPLELREQFF.

This clonotype was seen a few times. The CDR3 loop reads CASSSRGGAGKTYNEQFF. In DNA form, the CDR3 reads TGTGCCAGCAGCTCCCGGGGGGGCGCGGGCAAGACCTACAATGAGCAGTTCTTC. This chain joins TRBV7-8 and TRBJ2-1; 8 nucleotides line up with TRBD2. V dropped 4 bases and J dropped 2; count of bases not matched to a gene: 13. This CDR3 is 18 amino acids long. Germline loops: CDR1 SGHVS, CDR2 FQNEAQ.

As for this clonotype: The junction departs from germline at one end; a sequencing error may be responsible. The chain recombines TRBV15 with TRBJ2-7, with 8 positions matching TRBD2. Germline loops: CDR1 LNHNV, CDR2 YYDKDF (reference sequence). The CDR3 is 17 amino acids. The CDR3 DNA reads as TGTGCCACCAGCAGAGGCCCTTCGGCGGGACTAGAAGGGTCCCGGCACTTC. Translating gives CATSRGPSAGLEGSRHF.

At least ten counts were recorded for this clonotype. The gene calls are TRBV5-1 and TRBJ2-7; D gene unclear. V was trimmed by 0 bases and J by 2 bases, leaving 3 bases between them. This CDR3 spans 12 amino acids. Germline CDR1 and CDR2: SGHRS and YFSETQ. CDR3 protein: CASSLDAYEQYF. The CDR3 DNA sequence: TGCGCCAGCAGCTTGGACGCCTACGAGCAGTACTTC.

The sample holds many counts of this clonotype. This sequence joins TRBV15 and TRBJ2-1; D may match TRBD1 or TRBD2 (6 bases each). Germline V CDR1 and CDR2: LNHNV, YYDKDF (reference sequence). Trimming cost V 0 bases and J 2 bases, with 26 bases left between them. There are 21 residues in the CDR3. In nucleotides, the CDR3 is TGTGCCACCAGCAGAGATCCGGTCGGTGGAAGGGGGGTCAGTCCCTACAATGAGCAGTTCTTC. Encoded protein: CATSRDPVGGRGVSPYNEQFF.

A remark on this clonotype: This may be a read error: a much more frequent sequence differs by one nucleotide. The rearrangement links TRBV27 to TRBJ2-7; D is unclear. The CDR3 totals 14 residues. Deletions cut 6 bases from V and 0 bases from J, with 12 bases between. Germline assignment: CDR1 MNHEY and CDR2 SMNVEV (reference sequence). The CDR3: CASRRDGSSYEQYF. In DNA form, the CDR3 reads TGTGCCAGCAGGAGAGACGGTTCCTCCTACGAGCAGTACTTC.

At least ten counts were recorded for this clonotype. The genes are TRBV10-3 and TRBJ2-3; 9 bases are shared with TRBD1. Germline loops: CDR1 ENHRY, CDR2 SYGVKD. J gave up 0 bases and V 5 bases, and 3 bases lay outside the gene matches. This CDR3 has 15 amino acids. The CDR3 sequence is CAISRDRESTDTQYF. The CDR3 DNA is TGTGCCATCAGTCGGGACAGGGAAAGCACAGATACGCAGTATTTT.

This clonotype was seen at least ten times. The CDR3 spells CSALRGPPGTEAFF. In DNA form, the CDR3 reads TGCAGTGCTCTTCGGGGGCCCCCGGGGACTGAAGCTTTCTTT. V usage is TRBV20-1 and J usage is TRBJ1-1; perhaps TRBD1 as D (6 bases). This CDR3 comprises 14 residues. V gave up 5 bases and J gave up 5 bases, with 18 bases separating them. The germline CDR1 and CDR2 sequences are DFQATT and SNEGSKA (reference sequence).